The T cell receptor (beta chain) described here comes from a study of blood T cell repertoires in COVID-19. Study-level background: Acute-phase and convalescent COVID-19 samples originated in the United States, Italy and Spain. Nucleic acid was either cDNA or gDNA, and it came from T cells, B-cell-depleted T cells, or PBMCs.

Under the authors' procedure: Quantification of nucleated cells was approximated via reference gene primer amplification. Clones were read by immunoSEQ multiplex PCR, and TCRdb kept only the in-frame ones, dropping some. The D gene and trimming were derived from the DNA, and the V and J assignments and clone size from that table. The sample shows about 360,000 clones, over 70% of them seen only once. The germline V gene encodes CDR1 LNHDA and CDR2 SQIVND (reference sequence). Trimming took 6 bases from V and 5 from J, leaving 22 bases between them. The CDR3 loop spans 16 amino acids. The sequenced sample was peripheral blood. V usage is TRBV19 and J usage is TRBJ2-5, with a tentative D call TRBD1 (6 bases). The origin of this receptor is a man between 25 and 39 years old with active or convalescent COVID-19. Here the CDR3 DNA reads TGTGCCAGTAGCCAAACGCAGGGGCAGAGCTCGGAGACCCAGTACTTC. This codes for CASSQTQGQSSETQYF.